Listed below are T cell receptor beta chains from one sample, sequenced in a study of regulatory T cells in long-lasting Graves disease. TCRdb re-derived calls from the multiplex PCR reads in MiXCR, one entry per CDR3 protein. This sample has some 300,000 distinct CDR3 sequences, with around a fifth found just once. Sequencing was performed on peripheral blood mononuclear cells (PBMCs), taken when the disease was refractory, from a patient treated with antithyroid drugs. All receptors come from a female donor with Graves disease. Both conserved end residues are part of each CDR3. The D gene is left open where the match is weak. Size values are once, few and many counts, or a class for expanded clones, and some rows have none.

CDR3aa	CDR3nt	abundance	d_gene	v_gene	j_gene
CASSYSSAASQILQETQYF	TGTGCCAGCAGTTACTCTTCGGCAGCGTCCCAAATTCTCCAAGAGACCCAGTACTTC	many	NA	TRBV6-5	TRBJ2-5
CASSPGQEGVEQYF	TGTGCCAGCAGCCCAGGCCAGGAAGGGGTCGAGCAGTACTTC	NA	NA	TRBV7-2	TRBJ2-7
CASSRGSGASGANVLTF	TGTGCCAGCAGCCGCGGTTCCGGGGCCTCTGGGGCCAACGTCCTGACTTTC	NA	NA	TRBV6-1	TRBJ2-6
CASNRPGEKLFF	TGTGCCAGCAATCGACCCGGCGAAAAACTGTTTTTT	many	NA	TRBV6-1	TRBJ1-4
CASSQGLAGKSYEQYF	TGCGCCAGCAGCCAAGGTCTAGCGGGCAAAAGCTACGAGCAGTACTTC	NA	TRBD2	TRBV4-1	TRBJ2-7
CASSYGKLAGGYEQYF	TGTGCCAGCAGTTACGGAAAACTAGCGGGAGGATACGAGCAGTACTTC	many	TRBD2	TRBV6-2/TRBV6-3	TRBJ2-7
CASSLGDIETQYF	TGTGCCAGCAGTTTAGGGGATATAGAGACCCAGTACTTC	NA	NA	TRBV12-3/TRBV12-4	TRBJ2-5
CASSSRQASGVGELFF	TGTGCCAGCAGCTCCCGTCAAGCTTCGGGGGTCGGGGAGCTGTTTTTT	many	NA	TRBV7-8	TRBJ2-2
CSVESAEGSGDGYTF	TGCAGCGTTGAGTCGGCGGAGGGGAGCGGCGATGGCTACACCTTC	NA	NA	TRBV29-1	TRBJ1-2
CSAKRSIQETQYF	TGCAGTGCTAAAAGGAGTATCCAAGAGACCCAGTACTTC	NA	NA	TRBV20-1	TRBJ2-5
CASSTSVNEQFF	TGTGCCAGCAGCACTAGCGTCAATGAGCAGTTCTTC	NA	TRBD2	TRBV3-1	TRBJ2-1
CASSLVTNVAYEQYF	TGTGCCAGCAGCTTAGTTACGAACGTTGCCTACGAGCAGTACTTC	many	NA	TRBV7-8	TRBJ2-7
CASSLGQGTSPLHF	TGTGCCAGCTCACTAGGACAGGGGACTTCACCCCTCCACTTT	many	TRBD1	TRBV18	TRBJ1-6
CASSPYRAGYEQYF	TGTGCCAGCAGCCCCTACCGGGCGGGGTACGAGCAGTACTTC	many	NA	TRBV13	TRBJ2-7
CASSLLSNTEAFF	TGTGCCAGCAGTTTATTATCGAACACTGAAGCTTTCTTT	many	NA	TRBV12-3/TRBV12-4	TRBJ1-1
CASSRYIGTGGLHYEQYF	TGTGCCAGCAGTCGTTATATCGGGACAGGGGGCTTGCACTACGAGCAGTACTTC	NA	TRBD1	TRBV27	TRBJ2-7